This T cell receptor beta chain emerged from a study of blood T cell repertoires in COVID-19. The overall study: The cDNA or gDNA used as material had been derived from T cells, B-cell-depleted T cells, or PBMCs.

Germline values: CDR1 MNHEY, CDR2 SMNVEV (reference sequence). This CDR3 spans 15 amino acids. V shed 5 bases, J shed 2 bases, and the junction held 8 bases outside the gene matches. Sequenced by immunoSEQ multiplex PCR; TCRdb stores in-frame clones only, minus some. This table has roughly 190,000 clones, less than 95% appearing once. This clonotype was obtained from a man between 25 and 39 years old with COVID-19, enrolled during active disease. The source material was peripheral blood. This rearrangement joins TRBV27 to TRBJ1-1; TRBD1 matches at 7 bases. CDR3 bases: TGTGCCAGCAGTCAATCGACAGGGTCCAACACTGAAGCTTTCTTT. Protein: CASSQSTGSNTEAFF.